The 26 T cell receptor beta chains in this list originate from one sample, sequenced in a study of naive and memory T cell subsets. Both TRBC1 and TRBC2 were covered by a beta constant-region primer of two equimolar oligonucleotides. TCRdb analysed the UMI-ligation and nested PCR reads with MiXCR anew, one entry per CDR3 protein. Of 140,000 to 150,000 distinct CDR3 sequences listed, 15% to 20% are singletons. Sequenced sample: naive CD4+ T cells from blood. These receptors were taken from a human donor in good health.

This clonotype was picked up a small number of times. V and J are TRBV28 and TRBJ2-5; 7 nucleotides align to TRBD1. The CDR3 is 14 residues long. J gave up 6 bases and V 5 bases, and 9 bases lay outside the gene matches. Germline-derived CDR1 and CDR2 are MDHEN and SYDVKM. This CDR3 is CASSIGTAEKTQYF. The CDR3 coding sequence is TGTGCCAGCAGTATCGGGACAGCGGAAAAGACCCAGTACTTC.

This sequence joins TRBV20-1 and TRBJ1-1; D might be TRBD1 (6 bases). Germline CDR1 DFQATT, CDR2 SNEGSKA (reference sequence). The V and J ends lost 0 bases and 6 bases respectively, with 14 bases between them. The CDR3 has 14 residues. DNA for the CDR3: TGCAGTGCTAGAGATCCCCGGTGGACAGCTGAAGCTTTCTTT. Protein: CSARDPRWTAEAFF.

CDR3 sequence (DNA): TGTGCCAGCAGTAACGGACAGATCTATGGCTACACCTTC. Translating gives CASSNGQIYGYTF. V gene TRBV6-2 or TRBV6-3 combines with J gene TRBJ1-2; D possibly corresponds to TRBD1 (6 bases). This CDR3 is built from 13 residues. CDR1 MNHEY and CDR2 SVGEGT come from the germline V gene. Trimming took 5 bases from V and 4 from J, leaving 11 bases between them.

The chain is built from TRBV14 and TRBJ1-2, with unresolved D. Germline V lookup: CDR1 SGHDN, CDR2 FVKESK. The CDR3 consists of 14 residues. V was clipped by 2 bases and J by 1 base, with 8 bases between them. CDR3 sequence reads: CASSQFNSNYGYTF. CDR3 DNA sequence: TGTGCCAGCAGCCAATTTAACAGTAACTATGGCTACACCTTC.

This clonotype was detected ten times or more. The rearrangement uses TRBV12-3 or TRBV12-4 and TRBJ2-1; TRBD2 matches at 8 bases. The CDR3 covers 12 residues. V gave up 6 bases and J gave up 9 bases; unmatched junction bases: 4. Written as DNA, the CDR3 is TGTGCCAGCAGGCGGGGGGCGGCTGAGCAGTTCTTC. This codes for CASRRGAAEQFF.

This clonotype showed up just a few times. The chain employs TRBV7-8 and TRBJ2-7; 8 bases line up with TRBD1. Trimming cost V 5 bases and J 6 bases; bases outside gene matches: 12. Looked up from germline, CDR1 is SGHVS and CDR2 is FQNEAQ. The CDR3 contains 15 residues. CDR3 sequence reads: CASSQGQGLPLEQYF. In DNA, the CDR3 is TGTGCCAGCAGCCAAGGACAGGGCCTACCTCTCGAGCAGTACTTC.

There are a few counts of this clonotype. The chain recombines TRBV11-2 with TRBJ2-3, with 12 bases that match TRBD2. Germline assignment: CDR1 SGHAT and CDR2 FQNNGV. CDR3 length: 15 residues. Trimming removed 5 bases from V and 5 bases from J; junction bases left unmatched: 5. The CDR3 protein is CASSPPTSGRDTQYF. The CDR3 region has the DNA TGTGCCAGCAGCCCCCCGACTAGCGGGAGAGATACGCAGTATTTT.

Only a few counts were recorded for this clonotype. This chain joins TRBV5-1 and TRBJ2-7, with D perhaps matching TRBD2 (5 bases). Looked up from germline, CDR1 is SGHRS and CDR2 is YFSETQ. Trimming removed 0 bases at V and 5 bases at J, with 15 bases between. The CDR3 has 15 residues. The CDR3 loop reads CASSLGEGSLHEQYF. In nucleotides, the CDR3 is TGCGCCAGCAGCTTGGGTGAGGGCAGTCTCCACGAGCAGTACTTC. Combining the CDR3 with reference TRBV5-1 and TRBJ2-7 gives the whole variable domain KAGVTQTPRYLIKTRGQQVTLSCSPISGHRSVSWYQQTPGQGLQFLFEYFSETQRNKGNFPGRFSGRQFSNSRSEMNVSTLELGDSALYLCASSLGEGSLHEQYFGPGTRLTVT.

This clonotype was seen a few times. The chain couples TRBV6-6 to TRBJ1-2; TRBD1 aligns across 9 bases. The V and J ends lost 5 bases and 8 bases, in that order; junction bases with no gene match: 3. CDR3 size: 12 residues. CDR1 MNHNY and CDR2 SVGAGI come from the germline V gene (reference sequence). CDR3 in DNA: TGTGCCAGCAGTCGGACAGGGGAGGGCTACACCTTC. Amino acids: CASSRTGEGYTF.

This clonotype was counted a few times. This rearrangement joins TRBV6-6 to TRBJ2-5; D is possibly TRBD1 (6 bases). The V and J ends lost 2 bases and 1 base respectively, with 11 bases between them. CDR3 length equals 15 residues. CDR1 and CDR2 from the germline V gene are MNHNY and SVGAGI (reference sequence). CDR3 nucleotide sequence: TGTGCCAGCAGTTACGCCCCGGACAGCCAAGAGACCCAGTACTTC. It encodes CASSYAPDSQETQYF.

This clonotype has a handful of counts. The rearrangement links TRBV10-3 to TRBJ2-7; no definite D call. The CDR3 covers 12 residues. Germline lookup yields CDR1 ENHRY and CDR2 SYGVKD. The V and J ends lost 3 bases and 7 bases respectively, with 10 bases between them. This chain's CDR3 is CAISEGLREQYF. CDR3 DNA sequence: TGTGCCATCAGTGAAGGGTTAAGGGAGCAGTACTTC.

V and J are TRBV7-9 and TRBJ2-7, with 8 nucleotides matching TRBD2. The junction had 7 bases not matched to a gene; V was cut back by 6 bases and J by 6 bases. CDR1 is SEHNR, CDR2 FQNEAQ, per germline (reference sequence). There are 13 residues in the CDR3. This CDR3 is CASRAGGAGEQYF. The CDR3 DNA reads TGTGCCAGCAGGGCGGGAGGCGCCGGCGAGCAGTACTTC. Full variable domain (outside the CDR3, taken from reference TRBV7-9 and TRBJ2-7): DTGVSQNPRHKITKRGQNVTFRCDPISEHNRLYWYRQTLGQGPEFLTYFQNEAQLEKSRLLSDRFSAERPKGSFSTLEIQRTEQGDSAMYLCASRAGGAGEQYFGPGTRLTVT.

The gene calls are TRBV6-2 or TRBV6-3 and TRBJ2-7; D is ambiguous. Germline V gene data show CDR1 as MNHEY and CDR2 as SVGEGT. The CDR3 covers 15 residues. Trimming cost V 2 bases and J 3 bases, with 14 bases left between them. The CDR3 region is CASSYGPRHVYEQYF. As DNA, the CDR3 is TGTGCCAGCAGTTACGGTCCCAGACACGTCTACGAGCAGTACTTC.

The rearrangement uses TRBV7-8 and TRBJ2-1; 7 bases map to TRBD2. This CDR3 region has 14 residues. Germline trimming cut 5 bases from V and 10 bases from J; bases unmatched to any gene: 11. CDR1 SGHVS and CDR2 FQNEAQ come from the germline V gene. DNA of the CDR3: TGTGCCAGCAGCACGGGACGAGCGGGACTCGAGCAGTTCTTC. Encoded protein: CASSTGRAGLEQFF. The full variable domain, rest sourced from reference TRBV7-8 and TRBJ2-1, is GAGVSQSPRYKVAKRGQDVALRCDPISGHVSLFWYQQALGQGPEFLTYFQNEAQLDKSGLPSDRFFAERPEGSVSTLKIQRTQQEDSAVYLCASSTGRAGLEQFFGPGTRLTVL.

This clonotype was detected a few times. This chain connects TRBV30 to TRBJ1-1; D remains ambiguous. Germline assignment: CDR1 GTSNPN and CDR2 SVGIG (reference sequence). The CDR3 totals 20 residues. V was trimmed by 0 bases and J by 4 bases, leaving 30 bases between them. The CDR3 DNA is TGTGCCTGGAGTGTACTATCCCTCGGAGGCGGTGATAAGATGGGCACTGAAGCTTTCTTT. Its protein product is CAWSVLSLGGGDKMGTEAFF.

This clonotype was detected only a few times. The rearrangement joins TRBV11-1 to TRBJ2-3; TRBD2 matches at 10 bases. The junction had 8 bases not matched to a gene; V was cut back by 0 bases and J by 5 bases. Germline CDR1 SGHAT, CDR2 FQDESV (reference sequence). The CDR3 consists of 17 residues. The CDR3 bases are TGTGCCAGCAGCTTAGCCTCGCTAGCGGGAGCCGGAGATACGCAGTATTTT. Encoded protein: CASSLASLAGAGDTQYF. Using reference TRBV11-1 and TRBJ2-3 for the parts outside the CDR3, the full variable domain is EAEVAQSPRYKITEKSQAVAFWCDPISGHATLYWYRQILGQGPELLVQFQDESVVDDSQLPKDRFSAERLKGVDSTLKIQPAELGDSAMYLCASSLASLAGAGDTQYFGPGTRLTVL.

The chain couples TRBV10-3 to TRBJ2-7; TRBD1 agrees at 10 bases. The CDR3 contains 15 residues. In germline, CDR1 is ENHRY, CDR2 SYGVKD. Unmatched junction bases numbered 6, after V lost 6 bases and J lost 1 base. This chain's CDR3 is CAIRDDRGRSYEQYF. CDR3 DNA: TGTGCCATCAGGGATGACAGGGGGCGTTCCTACGAGCAGTACTTC.

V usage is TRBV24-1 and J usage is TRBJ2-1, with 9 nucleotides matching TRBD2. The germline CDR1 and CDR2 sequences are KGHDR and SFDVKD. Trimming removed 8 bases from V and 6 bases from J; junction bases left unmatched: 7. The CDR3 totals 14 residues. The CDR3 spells CATTRNSGSNEQFF. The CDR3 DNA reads TGTGCCACCACGCGTAATAGCGGGAGCAATGAGCAGTTCTTC.

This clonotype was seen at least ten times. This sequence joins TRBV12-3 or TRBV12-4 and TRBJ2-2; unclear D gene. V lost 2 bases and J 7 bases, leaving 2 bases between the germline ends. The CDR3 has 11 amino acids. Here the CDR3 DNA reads TGTGCCAGCAGTTTAATCGGGGAGCTGTTTTTT. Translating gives CASSLIGELFF.

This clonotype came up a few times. CDR3 protein: CASKNRETTEAFF. The CDR3 DNA follows: TGTGCCAGCAAGAACAGGGAGACCACTGAAGCTTTCTTT. This chain connects TRBV6-2 or TRBV6-3 to TRBJ1-1; D possibly corresponds to TRBD1 (6 bases). The CDR3 totals 13 residues. Per germline, CDR1 MNHEY and CDR2 SVGEGT. Between the trimmed V and J ends, which lost 7 bases and 4 bases, there was a span of 13 bases.

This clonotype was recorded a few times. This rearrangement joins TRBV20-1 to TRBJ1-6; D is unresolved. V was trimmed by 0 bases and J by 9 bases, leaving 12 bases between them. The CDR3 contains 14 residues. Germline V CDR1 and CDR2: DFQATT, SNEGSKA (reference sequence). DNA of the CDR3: TGCAGTGCTAGAGATCGGCGGGGTAGTTCACCCCTCCACTTT. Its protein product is CSARDRRGSSPLHF.

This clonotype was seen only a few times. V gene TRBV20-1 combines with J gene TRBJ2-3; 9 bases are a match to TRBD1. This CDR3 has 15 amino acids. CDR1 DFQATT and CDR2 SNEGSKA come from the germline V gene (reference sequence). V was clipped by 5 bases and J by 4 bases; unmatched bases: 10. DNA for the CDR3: TGCAGTGCTCCCCGTGGGACAGGGTTCTCAGATACGCAGTATTTT. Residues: CSAPRGTGFSDTQYF.

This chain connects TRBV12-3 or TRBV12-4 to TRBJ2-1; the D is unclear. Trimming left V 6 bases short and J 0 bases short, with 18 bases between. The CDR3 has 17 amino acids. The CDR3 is CASSPADFMVSYNEQFF. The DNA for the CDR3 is TGTGCCAGCAGCCCCGCCGACTTCATGGTCTCCTACAATGAGCAGTTCTTC.

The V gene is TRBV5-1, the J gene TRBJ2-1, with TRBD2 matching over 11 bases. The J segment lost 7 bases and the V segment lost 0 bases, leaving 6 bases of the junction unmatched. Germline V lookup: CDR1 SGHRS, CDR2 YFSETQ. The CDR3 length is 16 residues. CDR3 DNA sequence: TGCGCCAGCAGCTTGGCTAGCGGGAGGAGCCCAAATGAGCAGTTCTTC. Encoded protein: CASSLASGRSPNEQFF.

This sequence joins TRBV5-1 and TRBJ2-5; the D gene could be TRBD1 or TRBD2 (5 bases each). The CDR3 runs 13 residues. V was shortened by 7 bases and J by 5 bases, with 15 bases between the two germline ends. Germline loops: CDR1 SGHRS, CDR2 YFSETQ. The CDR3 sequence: CASALGVVETQYF. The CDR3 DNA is TGCGCCAGCGCACTAGGGGTTGTGGAGACCCAGTACTTC.

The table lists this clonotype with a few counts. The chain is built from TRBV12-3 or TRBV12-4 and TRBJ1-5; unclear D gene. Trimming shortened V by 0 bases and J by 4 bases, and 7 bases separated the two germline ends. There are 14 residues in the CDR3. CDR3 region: CASSLATQNQPQHF. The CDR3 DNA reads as TGTGCCAGCAGTTTAGCGACTCAGAATCAGCCCCAGCATTTT.